This T cell receptor beta chain is from a study of long-term antiretroviral therapy in people with HIV. Study in general: A decade or so separates the oldest specimens from the later 2015 immediate-ART recommendation.

General study points: Blood obtained between about 2004 and 2017 may reflect older ART regimens. Repertoires in HIV (unlike those of controls) had narrower CDR3 length ranges.

This CDR3 is 17 amino acids long. Looked up from germline, CDR1 is SGHVS and CDR2 is FNYEAQ. A note on this clone: Its antigen is unidentified. A junction boundary mismatches the germline segment, possibly from a read error.

Survey-level immunoSEQ v3.0 assays were run. Produced via immunoSEQ multiplex PCR; TCRdb's table is partial and in-frame only. The sample includes tens of thousands of clones, 80% to 95% seen only once; the top ten take less than 4.5%. The sample consisted of unsorted PBMCs, taken 3.1 years after starting antiretroviral therapy. This sequence originates from a man younger than 35 with HIV. The V call is TRBV7-6, the J call TRBJ2-1, with TRBD2 matching 16 bases. The CDR3 sequence: CASSLRDREGTSGRVVF. The CDR3 region has the DNA TGTGCCAGCAGCCTCCGGGACAGGGAAGGGACTAGCGGGAGGGTGGTCTTC.